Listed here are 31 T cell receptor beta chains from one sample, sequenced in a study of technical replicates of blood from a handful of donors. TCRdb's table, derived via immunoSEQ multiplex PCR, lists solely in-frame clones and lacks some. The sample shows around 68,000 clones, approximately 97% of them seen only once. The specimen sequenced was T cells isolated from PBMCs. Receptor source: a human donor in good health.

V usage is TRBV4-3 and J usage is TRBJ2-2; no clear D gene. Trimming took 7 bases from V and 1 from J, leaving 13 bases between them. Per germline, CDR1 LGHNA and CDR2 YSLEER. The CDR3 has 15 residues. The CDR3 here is CASKQSIGNTGELFF. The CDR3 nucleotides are TGCGCCAGCAAACAGAGTATCGGGAACACCGGGGAGCTGTTTTTT.

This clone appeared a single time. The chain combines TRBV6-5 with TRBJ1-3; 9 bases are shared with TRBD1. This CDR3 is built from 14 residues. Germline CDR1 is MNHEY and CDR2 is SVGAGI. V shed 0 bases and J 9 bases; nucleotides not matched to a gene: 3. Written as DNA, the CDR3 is TGTGCCAGCAGTTACTCGGGACAGGGCCCCACCATATATTTT. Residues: CASSYSGQGPTIYF.

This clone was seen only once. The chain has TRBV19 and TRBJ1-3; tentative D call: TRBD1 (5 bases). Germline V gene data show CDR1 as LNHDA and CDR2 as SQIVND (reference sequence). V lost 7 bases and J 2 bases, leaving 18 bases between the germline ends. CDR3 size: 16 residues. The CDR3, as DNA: TGTGCCAGTACTGAGGGCGGGGCCGGTGCTGGAAACACCATATATTTT. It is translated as CASTEGGAGAGNTIYF.

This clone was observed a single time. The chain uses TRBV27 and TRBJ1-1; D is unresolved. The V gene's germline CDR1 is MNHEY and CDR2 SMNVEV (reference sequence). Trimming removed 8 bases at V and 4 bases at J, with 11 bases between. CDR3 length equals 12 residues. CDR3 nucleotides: TGTGCCAGCGGTCAGGCGATCACTGAAGCTTTCTTT. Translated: CASGQAITEAFF.

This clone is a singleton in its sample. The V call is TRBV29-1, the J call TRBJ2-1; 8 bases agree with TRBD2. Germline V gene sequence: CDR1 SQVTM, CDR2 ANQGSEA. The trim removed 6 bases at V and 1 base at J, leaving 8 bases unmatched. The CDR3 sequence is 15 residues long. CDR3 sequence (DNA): TGCAGCGTCGAAAGCGGGAGAGGTTCCTACAATGAGCAGTTCTTC. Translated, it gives CSVESGRGSYNEQFF.

CDR3 DNA: TGTGCCAGCAGGGAGGACCTCCATGAGCAGTTCTTC. Translation gives CASREDLHEQFF. The gene calls are TRBV27 and TRBJ2-1; maybe TRBD2 (5 bases). This CDR3 is 12 amino acids long. The V and J ends lost 6 bases and 8 bases respectively, with 11 bases between them. The germline V gene encodes CDR1 MNHEY and CDR2 SMNVEV (reference sequence).

The CDR3: CASSGRGRQESYEQYF. CDR3 coding DNA: TGTGCCAGCAGTGGACGAGGGAGACAGGAGTCCTACGAGCAGTACTTC. The J gene is TRBJ2-7, the V gene TRBV6-1, with a weak D call TRBD1 (6 bases). Germline CDR1 is MNHNS and CDR2 is SASEGT. The CDR3 spans 16 residues. The V end lost 4 bases, the J end lost 1 base, and 17 bases lay between the germline ends.

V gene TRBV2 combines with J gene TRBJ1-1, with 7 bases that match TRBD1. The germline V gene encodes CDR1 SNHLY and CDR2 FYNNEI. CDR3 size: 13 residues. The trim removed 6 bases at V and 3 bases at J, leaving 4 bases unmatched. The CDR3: CASRRQGDTEAFF. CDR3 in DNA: TGTGCCAGCAGAAGACAGGGAGACACTGAAGCTTTCTTT.

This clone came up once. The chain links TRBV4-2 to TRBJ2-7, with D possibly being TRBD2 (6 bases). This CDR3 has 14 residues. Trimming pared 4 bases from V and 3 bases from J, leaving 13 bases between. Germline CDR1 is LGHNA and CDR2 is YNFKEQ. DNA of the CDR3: TGTGCCAGCAGCCCCTGGGGGGTAAGCTACGAGCAGTACTTC. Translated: CASSPWGVSYEQYF.

CDR3 DNA: TGCAGCGTAGGAGACAGGGGAGACTATGGCTACACCTTC. Translation gives CSVGDRGDYGYTF. J is TRBJ1-2 and V is TRBV29-1; 8 bases line up with TRBD1. Germline V gene sequence: CDR1 SQVTM, CDR2 ANQGSEA. The junction had 6 bases not matched to a gene; V was cut back by 6 bases and J by 3 bases. This CDR3 has 13 amino acids.

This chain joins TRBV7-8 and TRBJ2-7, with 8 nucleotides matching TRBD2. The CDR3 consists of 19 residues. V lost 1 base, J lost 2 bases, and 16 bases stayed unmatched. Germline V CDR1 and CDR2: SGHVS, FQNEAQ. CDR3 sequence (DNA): TGTGCCAGCAGCTTAGTGGGTATAACGGGCGGGAGGAAGGCCTACGAGCAGTACTTC. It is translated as CASSLVGITGGRKAYEQYF.

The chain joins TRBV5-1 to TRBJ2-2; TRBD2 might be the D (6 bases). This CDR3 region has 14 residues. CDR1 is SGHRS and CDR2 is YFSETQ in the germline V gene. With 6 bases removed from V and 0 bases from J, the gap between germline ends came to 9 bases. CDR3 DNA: TGCGCCAGCAATGGGAGGTCGAACACCGGGGAGCTGTTTTTT. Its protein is CASNGRSNTGELFF.

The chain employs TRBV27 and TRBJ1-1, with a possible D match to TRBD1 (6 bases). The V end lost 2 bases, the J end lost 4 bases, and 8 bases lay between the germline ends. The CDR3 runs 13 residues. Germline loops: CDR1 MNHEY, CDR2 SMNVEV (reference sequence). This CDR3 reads CASSLGQFTEAFF. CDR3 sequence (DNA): TGTGCCAGCAGTTTAGGACAGTTCACTGAAGCTTTCTTT.

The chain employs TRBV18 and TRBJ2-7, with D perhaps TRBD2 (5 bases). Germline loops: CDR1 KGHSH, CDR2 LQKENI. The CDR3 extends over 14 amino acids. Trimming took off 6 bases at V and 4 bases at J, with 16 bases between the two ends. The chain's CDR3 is CASSEGLQKYEQYF. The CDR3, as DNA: TGTGCCAGCTCCGAGGGTCTGCAAAAGTACGAGCAGTACTTC.

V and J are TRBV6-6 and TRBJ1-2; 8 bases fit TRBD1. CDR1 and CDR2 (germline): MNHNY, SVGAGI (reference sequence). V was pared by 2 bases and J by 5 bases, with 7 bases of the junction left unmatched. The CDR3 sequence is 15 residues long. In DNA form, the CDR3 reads TGTGCCAGCAGTTACCCAGAGGACAGGGCTTATGGCTACACCTTC. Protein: CASSYPEDRAYGYTF.

As DNA, the CDR3 is TGCAGCGTAGGACAGAGAATGAACACTGAAGCTTTCTTT. As protein: CSVGQRMNTEAFF. The rearrangement joins TRBV29-1 to TRBJ1-1; a weak D match, TRBD1 (6 bases). This CDR3 contains 13 residues. CDR1 is SQVTM and CDR2 is ANQGSEA in the germline V gene. The V end lost 6 bases, the J end lost 0 bases, and 11 bases lay between the germline ends. The full variable domain, completed using reference TRBV29-1 and TRBJ1-1, is SAVISQKPSRDICQRGTSLTIQCQVDSQVTMMFWYRQQPGQSLTLIATANQGSEATYESGFVIDKFPISRPNLTFSTLTVSNMSPEDSSIYLCSVGQRMNTEAFFGQGTRLTVV.

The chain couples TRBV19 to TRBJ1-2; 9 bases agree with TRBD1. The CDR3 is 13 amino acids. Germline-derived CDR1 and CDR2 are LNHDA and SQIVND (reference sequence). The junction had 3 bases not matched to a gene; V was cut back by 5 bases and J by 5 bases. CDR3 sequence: CASSRDREYGYTF. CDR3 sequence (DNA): TGTGCCAGTAGTCGGGACAGGGAATATGGCTACACCTTC.

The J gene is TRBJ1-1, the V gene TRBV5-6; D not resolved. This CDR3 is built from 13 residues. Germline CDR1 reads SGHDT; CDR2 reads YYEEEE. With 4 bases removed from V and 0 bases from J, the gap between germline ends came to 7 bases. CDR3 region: CASSQTMNTEAFF. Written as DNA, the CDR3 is TGTGCCAGCAGCCAAACAATGAACACTGAAGCTTTCTTT.

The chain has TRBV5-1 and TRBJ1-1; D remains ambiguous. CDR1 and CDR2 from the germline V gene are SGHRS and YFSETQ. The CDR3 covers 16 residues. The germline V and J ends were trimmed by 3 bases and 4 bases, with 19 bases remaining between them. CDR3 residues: CASSSGLSGPRTEAFF. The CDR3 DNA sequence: TGCGCCAGCAGCTCTGGCCTATCGGGTCCGCGCACTGAAGCTTTCTTT.

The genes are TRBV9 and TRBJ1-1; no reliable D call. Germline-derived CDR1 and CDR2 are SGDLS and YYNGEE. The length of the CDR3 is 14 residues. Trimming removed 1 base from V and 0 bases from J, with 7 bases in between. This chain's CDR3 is CASSVSYLNTEAFF. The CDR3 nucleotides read TGTGCCAGCAGCGTATCCTATTTGAACACTGAAGCTTTCTTT.

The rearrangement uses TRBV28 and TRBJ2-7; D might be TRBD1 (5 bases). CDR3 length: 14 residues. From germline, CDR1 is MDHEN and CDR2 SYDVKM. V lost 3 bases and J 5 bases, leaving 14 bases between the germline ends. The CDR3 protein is CASSLTVATHEQYF. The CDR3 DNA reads TGTGCCAGCAGTTTGACAGTGGCCACCCACGAGCAGTACTTC.

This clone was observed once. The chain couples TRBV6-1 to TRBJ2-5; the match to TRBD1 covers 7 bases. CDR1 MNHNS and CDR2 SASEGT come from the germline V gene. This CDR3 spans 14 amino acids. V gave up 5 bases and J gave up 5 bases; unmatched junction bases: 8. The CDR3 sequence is CASSSGTVTETQYF. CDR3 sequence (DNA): TGTGCCAGCAGTTCGGGGACAGTTACCGAGACCCAGTACTTC.

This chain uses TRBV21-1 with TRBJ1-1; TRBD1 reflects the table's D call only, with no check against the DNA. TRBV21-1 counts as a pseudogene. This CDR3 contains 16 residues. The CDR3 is CASSKTHDSLNTEAFF. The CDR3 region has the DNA TGTGCCAGCAGCAAAACCCACGACAGTTTGAACACTGAAGCTTTCTTT.

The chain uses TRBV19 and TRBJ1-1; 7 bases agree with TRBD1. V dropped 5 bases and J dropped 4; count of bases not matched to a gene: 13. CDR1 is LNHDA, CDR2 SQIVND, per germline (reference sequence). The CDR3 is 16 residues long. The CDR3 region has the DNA TGTGCCAGTAGTCTCCGGGACAGTTTCCTTCCCACTGAAGCTTTCTTT. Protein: CASSLRDSFLPTEAFF.

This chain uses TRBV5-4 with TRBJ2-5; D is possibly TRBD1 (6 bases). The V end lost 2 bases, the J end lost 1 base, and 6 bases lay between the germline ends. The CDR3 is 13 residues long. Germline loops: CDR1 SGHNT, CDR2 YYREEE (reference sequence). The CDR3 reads CASSFRGQETQYF. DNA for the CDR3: TGTGCCAGCAGCTTCAGGGGCCAAGAGACCCAGTACTTC.

DNA of the CDR3: TGCGCCAGCAGCTTGGGCGGCTTATCATACGAGCAGTACTTC. This translates into CASSLGGLSYEQYF. The V call is TRBV5-1, the J call TRBJ2-7; D is ambiguous. Germline V gene lookup returns CDR1 SGHRS and CDR2 YFSETQ. V was shortened by 0 bases and J by 4 bases, with 11 bases between the two germline ends. The CDR3 is made up of 14 amino acids.

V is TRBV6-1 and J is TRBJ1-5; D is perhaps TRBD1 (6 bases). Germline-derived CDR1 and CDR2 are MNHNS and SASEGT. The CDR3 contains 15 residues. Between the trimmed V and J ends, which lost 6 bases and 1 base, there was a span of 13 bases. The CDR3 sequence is CASSPGGGSNQPQHF. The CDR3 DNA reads TGTGCCAGCAGCCCCGGGGGGGGCAGCAATCAGCCCCAGCATTTT.

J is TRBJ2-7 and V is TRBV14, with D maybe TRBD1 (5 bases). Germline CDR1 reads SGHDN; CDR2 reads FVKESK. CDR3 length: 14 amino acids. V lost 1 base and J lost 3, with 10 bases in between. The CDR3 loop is CASSQALGDYEQYF. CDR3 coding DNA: TGTGCCAGCAGCCAAGCATTAGGGGACTACGAGCAGTACTTC.

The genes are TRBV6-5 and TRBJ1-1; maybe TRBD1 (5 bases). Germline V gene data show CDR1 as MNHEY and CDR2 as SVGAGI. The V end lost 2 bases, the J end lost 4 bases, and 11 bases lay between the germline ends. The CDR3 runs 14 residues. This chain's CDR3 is CASSYTGHSTEAFF. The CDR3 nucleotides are TGTGCCAGCAGTTACACAGGACATTCCACTGAAGCTTTCTTT.

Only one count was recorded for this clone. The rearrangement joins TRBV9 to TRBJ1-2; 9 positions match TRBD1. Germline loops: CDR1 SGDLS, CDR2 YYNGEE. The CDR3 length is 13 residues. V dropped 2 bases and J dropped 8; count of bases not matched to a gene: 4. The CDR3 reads CASSVIQGAGYTF. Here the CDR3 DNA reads TGTGCCAGCAGCGTTATACAGGGGGCCGGCTACACCTTC.

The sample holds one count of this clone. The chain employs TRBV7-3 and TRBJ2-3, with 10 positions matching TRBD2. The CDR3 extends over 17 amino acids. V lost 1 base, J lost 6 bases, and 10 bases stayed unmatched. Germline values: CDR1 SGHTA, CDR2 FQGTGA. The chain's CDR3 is CASSLMWTSGVTDTQYF. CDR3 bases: TGTGCCAGCAGCTTAATGTGGACTAGCGGCGTGACCGATACGCAGTATTTT.